These 20 T cell receptor beta chains came from one sample sequenced in a study of T cell repertoires in cytomegalovirus infection. Via MiXCR, TCRdb re-called the reads, giving one row per CDR3 protein. The data hold some 400,000 distinct CDR3 sequences, with approximately 33% observed a single time. Sequences were obtained from PBMCs. The receptors here all came from a human donor in good health (CMV status not recorded). Some clones in this sample may be carry-over from other donors' samples.

The CDR3, as DNA: TGTGCCAGCAGTGAAATGGCTCATCCTCCTAGCTCCTACAATGAGCAGTTCTTC. Translated, it gives CASSEMAHPPSSYNEQFF. The rearrangement uses TRBV2 and TRBJ2-1; D is ambiguous. The CDR3 is 18 residues long. The germline gives CDR1 SNHLY, CDR2 FYNNEI. V dropped 2 bases and J dropped 0 bases, with 17 bases sitting between them. Variable domain in full (rest from reference TRBV2 and TRBJ2-1): EPEVTQTPSHQVTQMGQEVILRCVPISNHLYFYWYRQILGQKVEFLVSFYNNEISEKSEIFDDQFSVERPDGSNFTLKIRSTKLEDSAMYFCASSEMAHPPSSYNEQFFGPGTRLTVL.

The chain carries TRBV7-4 and TRBJ1-2; 8 bases are a match to TRBD1. The CDR3 has 13 residues. Germline V gives CDR1 SGHVT, CDR2 SQSDAQ. Unmatched junction bases numbered 7, after V lost 3 bases and J lost 10 bases. CDR3 DNA sequence: TGTGCCAGCAGCTTCCCTTCACAGGGGGACTACACCTTC. Amino acids: CASSFPSQGDYTF.

There are many counts of this clonotype. The chain's CDR3 is CASSQDPNGGQGGNQPQHF. CDR3 nucleotide sequence: TGTGCCAGCAGCCAAGATCCAAACGGAGGACAGGGAGGAAATCAGCCCCAGCATTTT. The gene calls are TRBV4-2 and TRBJ1-5; 8 nucleotides align to TRBD1. This CDR3 is 19 amino acids long. J gave up 4 bases and V 0 bases, and 14 bases lay outside the gene matches. Germline-derived CDR1 and CDR2 are LGHNA and YNFKEQ.

Note on this clonotype: Germline is not matched at one junction end, which may reflect a read error. This chain uses TRBV6-6 with TRBJ2-7, with unresolved D. The CDR3 length is 11 residues. Germline loops: CDR1 MNHNY, CDR2 SVGAGI (reference sequence). The DNA for the CDR3 is TGTGCCCGCAGTGACGGCTACGAGCAGTACTTC. Its protein is CARSDGYEQYF.

At least ten counts were recorded for this clonotype. The chain uses TRBV7-2 and TRBJ2-7, with D perhaps TRBD2 (5 bases). With 5 bases removed from V and 4 bases from J, the gap between germline ends came to 9 bases. CDR1 is SGHTA, CDR2 FQGNSA, per germline. The length of the CDR3 is 12 residues. The CDR3: CASSVGRYEQYF. The CDR3 DNA follows: TGTGCCAGCAGCGTAGGGAGATACGAGCAGTACTTC.

This rearrangement joins TRBV19 to TRBJ1-1; 8 nucleotides agree with TRBD1. CDR3 length: 14 amino acids. V was clipped by 9 bases and J by 3 bases; unmatched bases: 9. Looked up from germline, CDR1 is LNHDA and CDR2 is SQIVND (reference sequence). The CDR3 here is CASYPTGADTEAFF. CDR3 DNA sequence: TGTGCCAGCTATCCGACAGGGGCGGACACTGAAGCTTTCTTT. Using reference TRBV19 and TRBJ1-1 for the parts outside the CDR3, the full variable domain is DGGITQSPKYLFRKEGQNVTLSCEQNLNHDAMYWYRQDPGQGLRLIYYSQIVNDFQKGDIAEGYSVSREKKESFPLTVTSAQKNPTAFYLCASYPTGADTEAFFGQGTRLTVV.

The J gene is TRBJ2-3, the V gene TRBV4-2, with D maybe TRBD2 (5 bases). Per the germline V gene, CDR1 is LGHNA and CDR2 is YNFKEQ. The CDR3 loop spans 14 amino acids. Trimming took off 0 bases at V and 1 base at J, with 5 bases between the two ends. The CDR3 sequence: CASSQDGGTDTQYF. The CDR3 DNA follows: TGTGCCAGCAGCCAAGACGGGGGCACAGATACGCAGTATTTT.

This clonotype was seen more than once but under ten times. The chain has TRBV2 and TRBJ1-1; weak D call: TRBD1 (5 bases). The germline gives CDR1 SNHLY, CDR2 FYNNEI. The CDR3 runs 12 residues. V gave up 0 bases and J gave up 10 bases, with 9 bases separating them. CDR3 nucleotide sequence: TGTGCCAGCAGTGAAGCGGGGCTCCGAGCTTTCTTT. This sequence encodes CASSEAGLRAFF.

This clonotype was detected a few times. The rearrangement joins TRBV6-5 to TRBJ1-1; D is perhaps TRBD1 (6 bases). CDR1 is MNHEY and CDR2 is SVGAGI in the germline V gene. V was shortened by 6 bases and J by 5 bases, with 19 bases between the two germline ends. This CDR3 comprises 15 residues. CDR3 amino acids: CASSTRTDGGTEAFF. In nucleotides, the CDR3 is TGTGCCAGCAGCACTCGGACAGACGGGGGGACTGAAGCTTTCTTT.

A note on this clonotype: This clone may be a read error of a much larger clone one base away. The chain joins TRBV27 to TRBJ1-1; D is perhaps TRBD1 (6 bases). This CDR3 spans 13 amino acids. CDR1 MNHEY and CDR2 SMNVEV come from the germline V gene (reference sequence). This CDR3 reads CASRRIGDTEPFF. CDR3 nucleotides: TGTGCCAGCAGGAGGATCGGGGACACTGAACCTTTCTTT.

The gene calls are TRBV6-6 and TRBJ1-1; D unresolved. The CDR3 runs to 14 residues. Germline V CDR1 and CDR2: MNHNY, SVGAGI (reference sequence). Trimming took off 8 bases at V and 4 bases at J, with 17 bases between the two ends. CDR3 protein: CASLTGKLGTEAFF. DNA for the CDR3: TGTGCCAGCCTGACTGGGAAATTAGGCACTGAAGCTTTCTTT.

This clonotype has at least ten counts. CDR3 coding DNA: TGTGCCAGCAGTTTCGGCCCGACTAATGAAAAACTGTTTTTT. It codes for CASSFGPTNEKLFF. The chain carries TRBV12-3 or TRBV12-4 and TRBJ1-4, with unresolved D. Trimming stripped 3 bases from V and 2 bases from J, with 7 bases between. The CDR3 runs to 14 residues.

This rearrangement joins TRBV19 to TRBJ1-4; possible D gene TRBD1, 6 bases. Trimming removed 6 bases from V and 5 bases from J, with 19 bases in between. The CDR3 sequence is 16 residues long. Germline V gene lookup returns CDR1 LNHDA and CDR2 SQIVND (reference sequence). CDR3 residues: CASSLSGGARNEKLFF. CDR3 coding DNA: TGTGCCAGTAGCCTTAGCGGGGGGGCCCGGAATGAAAAACTGTTTTTT.

The chain uses TRBV7-9 and TRBJ1-6; D not resolved. This CDR3 region has 13 residues. V lost 6 bases to trimming and J lost 10 bases, with 13 bases between them. Germline V gives CDR1 SEHNR, CDR2 FQNEAQ (reference sequence). The CDR3 DNA follows: TGTGCCAGCAGTCCCGGCTGGGGATCACCCCTCCACTTT. It specifies CASSPGWGSPLHF.

The genes are TRBV20-1 and TRBJ1-6; D unclear. The CDR3 loop spans 16 amino acids. Looked up from germline, CDR1 is DFQATT and CDR2 is SNEGSKA (reference sequence). V lost 0 bases, J lost 1 base, and 10 bases lay in between. The chain's CDR3 is CSARDISGSYNSPLHF. The CDR3 nucleotides are TGCAGTGCTAGAGATATCAGCGGATCCTATAATTCACCCCTCCACTTT.

This clonotype was seen many times. The chain uses TRBV7-3 and TRBJ2-3; no clear D. Germline assignment: CDR1 SGHTA and CDR2 FQGTGA. Between the trimmed V and J ends, which lost 5 bases and 6 bases, there was a span of 15 bases. The CDR3 runs 14 residues. The CDR3 nucleotides read TGTGCCAGCAGCCGTAAAACGGACGACGATACGCAGTATTTT. This translates into CASSRKTDDDTQYF. Variable domain in full (rest from reference TRBV7-3 and TRBJ2-3): GAGVSQTPSNKVTEKGKYVELRCDPISGHTALYWYRQSLGQGPEFLIYFQGTGAADDSGLPNDRFFAVRPEGSVSTLKIQRTERGDSAVYLCASSRKTDDDTQYFGPGTRLTVL.

The chain recombines TRBV5-6 with TRBJ2-1; 7 bases fit TRBD1. V gave up 3 bases and J gave up 3 bases; unmatched junction bases: 9. The CDR3 is 16 residues long. The V gene's germline CDR1 is SGHDT and CDR2 YYEEEE. Written as DNA, the CDR3 is TGTGCCAGCAGCTCGACCGACAGGGTACTCTACAATGAGCAGTTCTTC. Protein: CASSSTDRVLYNEQFF.

The table lists this clonotype with a few counts. V usage is TRBV7-9 and J usage is TRBJ2-5, with unresolved D. The CDR3 has 14 residues. Trimming shortened V by 1 base and J by 0 bases, and 6 bases separated the two germline ends. CDR1 and CDR2 (germline): SEHNR, FQNEAQ (reference sequence). CDR3 amino acids: CASSLVGYQETQYF. CDR3 nucleotides: TGTGCCAGCAGCTTAGTTGGGTACCAAGAGACCCAGTACTTC.

This rearrangement joins TRBV27 to TRBJ1-1; D may be TRBD1 (6 bases). Per germline, CDR1 MNHEY and CDR2 SMNVEV (reference sequence). Trimming shortened V by 4 bases and J by 1 base, and 16 bases separated the two germline ends. The CDR3 runs 16 residues. In DNA, the CDR3 is TGTGCCAGCAGTTCTACCTTGGGGGCAGGGAACACTGAAGCTTTCTTT. Amino acids: CASSSTLGAGNTEAFF.

This chain links TRBV18 with TRBJ1-1; D unclear. Trimming took 3 bases from V and 4 from J, leaving 18 bases between them. CDR1 is KGHSH and CDR2 is LQKENI in the germline V gene. The CDR3 covers 16 residues. CDR3 amino acids: CASSPPTPIGVTEAFF. CDR3 DNA sequence: TGTGCCAGCTCACCTCCGACCCCAATCGGGGTCACTGAAGCTTTCTTT. The whole variable domain, filled in from reference TRBV18 and TRBJ1-1, reads NAGVMQNPRHLVRRRGQEARLRCSPMKGHSHVYWYRQLPEEGLKFMVYLQKENIIDESGMPKERFSAEFPKEGPSILRIQQVVRGDSAAYFCASSPPTPIGVTEAFFGQGTRLTVV.